The rows below give T cell receptor beta chains drawn from one sample of a study of Graves' ophthalmopathy and Graves' hyperthyroidism. TCRdb re-called the multiplex PCR reads through MiXCR, storing one row per CDR3 protein. The profile shows tens of thousands of distinct CDR3 sequences, 48% of them singletons. Sequencing was carried out using peripheral blood. The origin of the receptors is an adult woman with stable Graves' hyperthyroidism. The CDR3 runs from the conserved cysteine through the conserved F or W. D genes are given only for firm matches. Only part of the rows carry a size: once, few, many, or a class if the clone is expanded.

abundance | j_gene | v_gene | len | d_gene | CDR3aa | CDR3nt
medium-sized | TRBJ2-7 | TRBV7-9 | 13 | . | CASSASASYEQYF | TGTGCCAGCAGCGCCAGCGCGTCCTACGAGCAGTACTTC
medium-sized | TRBJ1-3 | TRBV20-1 | 12 | . | CSARNSGNTIYF | TGCAGTGCCCGGAACTCTGGAAACACCATATATTTT
few | TRBJ2-3 | TRBV2 | 14 | . | CASSDLSREDTQYF | TGTGCCAGCAGTGACCTCAGTCGCGAAGATACGCAGTATTTT
. | TRBJ2-1 | TRBV20-1 | 15 | . | CSARGPGRNTDTQFF | TGCAGTGCTAGAGGGCCGGGACGGAACACAGATACGCAGTTCTTC
. | TRBJ1-4 | TRBV29-1 | 14 | . | CSVRLQGGGEKLFF | TGCAGCGTAAGGTTACAGGGAGGGGGTGAAAAACTGTTTTTT
. | TRBJ2-1 | TRBV6-5 | 14 | TRBD1 | CAGSPGQGYDEQFF | TGTGCCGGCAGCCCGGGACAGGGATACGATGAGCAGTTCTTC
few | TRBJ2-1 | TRBV29-1 | 14 | . | CSVLDLSSYNEQFF | TGCAGCGTTCTGGATCTAAGCTCCTACAATGAGCAGTTCTTC
medium-sized | TRBJ2-1 | TRBV9 | 17 | TRBD2 | CASSISGRGALDNEQFF | TGTGCCAGCAGCATAAGCGGGAGAGGGGCCCTAGACAATGAGCAGTTCTTC
many | TRBJ2-7 | TRBV4-1 | 16 | . | CASSQRQASPTYEQYF | TGCGCCAGCAGCCAAAGACAGGCCAGTCCTACCTACGAGCAGTACTTC
many | TRBJ2-7 | TRBV6-5 | 15 | . | CASSYSMRDTYEQYF | TGTGCCAGCAGTTACTCGATGCGGGATACCTACGAGCAGTACTTC
. | TRBJ2-7 | TRBV11-2 | 17 | TRBD2 | CANRYATTGLAGAEQYF | TGTGCCAACAGGTACGCCACCACAGGACTAGCAGGAGCCGAGCAGTACTTC
. | TRBJ1-6 | TRBV2 | 14 | TRBD1 | CASSVAGGYSPLHF | TGTGCCAGCAGTGTGGCAGGGGGATATTCACCCCTCCACTTT
. | TRBJ2-7 | TRBV15 | 16 | TRBD2 | CATSSFEVGRTTEQYF | TGTGCCACCAGCAGCTTTGAGGTCGGGAGGACCACCGAGCAGTACTTC
. | TRBJ2-2 | TRBV19 | 16 | . | CASSISEGPGTGELFF | TGTGCCAGTAGTATCAGTGAAGGGCCGGGCACCGGGGAGCTGTTTTTT
. | TRBJ1-1 | TRBV28 | 15 | . | CASSLGVTGDTEAFF | TGTGCCAGCAGTTTAGGCGTAACGGGAGACACTGAAGCTTTCTTT
. | TRBJ1-2 | TRBV25-1 | 14 | TRBD1 | CASSESRGLRGYTF | TGTGCCAGCAGTGAATCGAGGGGGCTTCGAGGCTACACCTTC